These 20 T cell receptor beta chains originate from one sample sequenced in a study of T cells in Graves' hyperthyroidism and ophthalmopathy. TCR beta CDR3 regions were amplified from RNA. TCR CDR3 regions were first amplified by RT-PCR with HTBI primers. MiXCR, run by TCRdb on the multiplex PCR reads, gives a single entry per CDR3 protein. The data show hundreds of thousands of distinct CDR3 sequences, with about 14% seen just once and around 12% held by the top ten. Material: blood. The source of these receptors is a woman in her 50s with Graves' ophthalmopathy.

The chain is built from TRBV6-1 and TRBJ1-1, with D perhaps TRBD1 (5 bases). Trimming took off 7 bases at V and 5 bases at J, with 14 bases between the two ends. CDR3 length: 13 amino acids. The germline V gene encodes CDR1 MNHNS and CDR2 SASEGT. CDR3 loop: CASKTHQGTEAFF. For the CDR3, the DNA is TGTGCCAGCAAGACACACCAGGGTACTGAAGCTTTCTTT.

This clonotype was counted ten times or more. The chain combines TRBV28 with TRBJ1-1; 8 nucleotides match TRBD1. The CDR3 runs to 15 residues. The V gene's germline CDR1 is MDHEN and CDR2 SYDVKM. V trimming: 6 bases; J trimming: 4 bases; junction bases outside the gene matches: 10. CDR3 nucleotides: TGTGCCAGCAGGGCACCAGGGGGCAGGGGCACTGAAGCTTTCTTT. Translating it yields CASRAPGGRGTEAFF.

This clonotype was counted ten times or more. The chain uses TRBV20-1 and TRBJ2-7; 10 bases are shared with TRBD1. Germline V gene data show CDR1 as DFQATT and CDR2 as SNEGSKA (reference sequence). This CDR3 contains 14 residues. Trimming at V came to 6 bases and at J to 2 bases, leaving 7 bases not matched to a gene. The CDR3 DNA is TGCAGTGCGATAACCGGGACAGGGGCCTACGAGCAGTACTTC. As protein: CSAITGTGAYEQYF.

The chain uses TRBV4-3 and TRBJ1-6; TRBD1 matches 9 bases. J was trimmed by 8 bases and V by 3 bases; bases with no gene match: 2. The CDR3 sequence is 14 residues long. CDR1 is LGHNA, CDR2 YSLEER, per germline. For the CDR3, the DNA is TGCGCCAGCAGCCAGACAGGGGGTGATTCACCCCTCCACTTT. Protein sequence: CASSQTGGDSPLHF.

This clonotype occurred many times. The chain carries TRBV11-2 and TRBJ2-1; D is uncertain. V was pared by 3 bases and J by 4 bases, with 19 bases between. In germline, CDR1 is SGHAT, CDR2 FQNNGV. The CDR3 contains 17 residues. CDR3 in amino acids: CASSFRNFASTYNEQFF. DNA for the CDR3: TGTGCCAGCAGCTTCAGGAATTTTGCCAGCACATACAATGAGCAGTTCTTC. Variable domain in full (rest from reference TRBV11-2 and TRBJ2-1): EAGVAQSPRYKIIEKRQSVAFWCNPISGHATLYWYQQILGQGPKLLIQFQNNGVVDDSQLPKDRFSAERLKGVDSTLKIQPAKLEDSAVYLCASSFRNFASTYNEQFFGPGTRLTVL.

This clonotype has just a few counts. The chain is built from TRBV18 and TRBJ1-2, with D maybe TRBD1 (5 bases). Trimming left V 5 bases short and J 4 bases short, with 14 bases between. The CDR3 is made up of 14 amino acids. Germline values: CDR1 KGHSH, CDR2 LQKENI. The CDR3 nucleotides are TGTGCCAGCTCAATAGGACAAGACCCCTATGGCTACACCTTC. It specifies CASSIGQDPYGYTF. The entire variable domain, with the rest obtained from reference TRBV18 and TRBJ1-2, is as follows: NAGVMQNPRHLVRRRGQEARLRCSPMKGHSHVYWYRQLPEEGLKFMVYLQKENIIDESGMPKERFSAEFPKEGPSILRIQQVVRGDSAAYFCASSIGQDPYGYTFGSGTRLTVV.

This clonotype showed up just a few times. The chain joins TRBV20-1 to TRBJ2-6; the D gene is possibly TRBD2 (5 bases). The CDR3 is 16 amino acids. Germline lookup yields CDR1 DFQATT and CDR2 SNEGSKA (reference sequence). The V gene lost 0 bases and the J gene lost 4 bases, with 13 bases spanning the gap. CDR3 DNA: TGCAGTGCTAGAGATCAGACGGGGTACGGGGCCAACGTCCTGACTTTC. It yields the protein CSARDQTGYGANVLTF.

This clonotype was detected ten times or more. CDR3 loop: CASRKTGDYGYTF. CDR3 DNA: TGTGCCAGCAGGAAAACAGGGGACTATGGCTACACCTTC. The J gene is TRBJ1-2, the V gene TRBV28; 7 nucleotides agree with TRBD1. The CDR3 length is 13 residues. Germline V CDR1 and CDR2: MDHEN, SYDVKM. The V and J ends lost 6 bases and 3 bases, in that order; junction bases with no gene match: 4.

As DNA, the CDR3 is TGTGCCAGCAACCCCCGACCGACCAACTATGGCTACACCTTC. This codes for CASNPRPTNYGYTF. The chain has TRBV12-3 or TRBV12-4 and TRBJ1-2; D not certain. CDR3 length equals 14 residues. Trimming removed 7 bases at V and 2 bases at J, with 14 bases between.

This clonotype was seen a few times. The rearrangement uses TRBV20-1 and TRBJ2-7, with 12 bases matching TRBD2. Germline V gene data show CDR1 as DFQATT and CDR2 as SNEGSKA (reference sequence). The CDR3 totals 14 residues. The junction had 7 bases not matched to a gene; V was cut back by 3 bases and J by 7 bases. CDR3 residues: CSASPTSGRREQYF. CDR3 sequence (DNA): TGCAGTGCTAGTCCAACTAGCGGGAGGCGTGAGCAGTACTTC.

Many counts were recorded for this clonotype. The gene calls are TRBV5-5 and TRBJ2-7, with TRBD1 matching 7 bases. The CDR3 contains 18 residues. V shed 4 bases and J 2 bases; nucleotides not matched to a gene: 18. CDR1 and CDR2 from the germline V gene are SGHKS and YYEKEE (reference sequence). CDR3 region: CASSRVHSDRVQAYEQYF. In DNA, the CDR3 is TGTGCCAGCAGCCGAGTACATAGCGACAGGGTCCAGGCCTACGAGCAGTACTTC.

This clonotype was seen repeatedly, ten times or more. In nucleotides, the CDR3 is TGTGCCAGCAGTTTAGTCAGCGGGAGAGTCGGGACCCAGTACTTC. Its translation is CASSLVSGRVGTQYF. The gene calls are TRBV28 and TRBJ2-5; 8 bases are shared with TRBD2. CDR3 length equals 15 residues. Per the germline V gene, CDR1 is MDHEN and CDR2 is SYDVKM. V gave up 2 bases and J gave up 7 bases; unmatched junction bases: 9.

This clonotype has only a few counts. The chain has TRBV7-6 and TRBJ2-2, with a tentative D call TRBD2 (6 bases). The V gene's germline CDR1 is SGHVS and CDR2 FNYEAQ. V was shortened by 0 bases and J by 5 bases, with 10 bases between the two germline ends. This CDR3 spans 15 amino acids. The CDR3 DNA reads as TGTGCCAGCAGCTTAGCGCTCGGGGGAACCGGGGAGCTGTTTTTT. It encodes CASSLALGGTGELFF.

In its sample, this clonotype was seen many times. The chain has TRBV18 and TRBJ1-2; 8 bases are shared with TRBD1. The ends lost 3 bases at V and 0 bases at J; junction bases unmatched: 6. The CDR3 contains 16 residues. Looked up from germline, CDR1 is KGHSH and CDR2 is LQKENI. DNA of the CDR3: TGTGCCAGCTCACCTCGGGACAGGATAACTAACTATGGCTACACCTTC. As protein: CASSPRDRITNYGYTF.

This clonotype was observed many times. The CDR3 DNA reads TGTGCCAGTATCCCAGACGTCGAGACAGGGGGATATCAGCCCCAGCATTTT. As protein: CASIPDVETGGYQPQHF. The chain links TRBV6-2 or TRBV6-3 to TRBJ1-5, with TRBD1 matching over 9 bases. The CDR3 runs 17 residues. V shed 9 bases and J 5 bases; nucleotides not matched to a gene: 17. The germline V gene encodes CDR1 MNHEY and CDR2 SVGEGT.

In its sample, this clonotype was seen many times. The gene calls are TRBV7-9 and TRBJ2-7; D gene unclear. Trimming pared 2 bases from V and 6 bases from J, leaving 5 bases between. This CDR3 region has 11 residues. CDR1 and CDR2 from the germline V gene are SEHNR and FQNEAQ (reference sequence). The CDR3 DNA follows: TGTGCCAGCAGCTTAAAGGGCGAGCAGTACTTC. The encoded protein is CASSLKGEQYF.

This clonotype was recorded many times. The chain joins TRBV18 to TRBJ2-2; D is unresolved. V lost 7 bases and J 2 bases, leaving 14 bases between the germline ends. Germline V lookup: CDR1 KGHSH, CDR2 LQKENI. This CDR3 is built from 15 residues. The CDR3 spells CASCPRLPNTGELFF. CDR3 nucleotide sequence: TGTGCCAGCTGCCCCCGGCTTCCAAACACCGGGGAGCTGTTTTTT.

In its sample, this clonotype was seen many times. The chain has TRBV7-9 and TRBJ1-4, with 7 bases that match TRBD1. V shed 6 bases, J shed 8 bases, and the junction held 9 bases outside the gene matches. Germline V gives CDR1 SEHNR, CDR2 FQNEAQ (reference sequence). The CDR3 contains 14 residues. In DNA form, the CDR3 reads TGTGCCAGCAGTGGGACAGTAGGTCGGGAAAAACTGTTTTTT. Amino acid sequence: CASSGTVGREKLFF.

This clonotype has a count of ten or more. V and J are TRBV10-3 and TRBJ2-7; 10 nucleotides match TRBD2. V was clipped by 0 bases and J by 0 bases; unmatched bases: 11. Germline lookup yields CDR1 ENHRY and CDR2 SYGVKD. This CDR3 comprises 19 residues. DNA of the CDR3: TGTGCCATCAGTGAGTCGACTCGAGCGGGAGGGTCCCTCTCCTACGAGCAGTACTTC. Translating it yields CAISESTRAGGSLSYEQYF.

This clonotype was picked up many times. V gene TRBV9 combines with J gene TRBJ2-1; D might be TRBD2 (6 bases). The CDR3 spans 14 residues. Germline assignment: CDR1 SGDLS and CDR2 YYNGEE. V lost 2 bases and J 0 bases, leaving 6 bases between the germline ends. This CDR3 reads CASSVGSSYNEQFF. In DNA form, the CDR3 reads TGTGCCAGCAGCGTCGGGAGCTCCTACAATGAGCAGTTCTTC.